The clone carrying this TCR beta chain was counted between two and nine times. This record comes from a study of blood T cell repertoires in COVID-19. Study context: Samples came from the United States, Italy and Spain, spanning acute and convalescent COVID-19. T cells, B-cell-depleted T cells, or PBMCs provided the cDNA or gDNA that served as material.

As processed by the authors: Nucleated cell number was recorded as an estimate derived from reference gene primer amplification. Sequencing was performed with immunoSEQ multiplex PCR; in TCRdb, only in-frame clones are kept and a portion is missing. D and trimming come from the DNA, and the V and J calls and clone size come from that table. The table lists about 100,000 clones, roughly 80% of them singletons. The specimen sequenced was peripheral blood. This clonotype was obtained from a man in his 70s with active or convalescent COVID-19.

DNA for the CDR3: TGTGCCAGCAGCTTTTCAGGGGGCGATGGAAACACCATATATTTT. This encodes CASSFSGGDGNTIYF. The chain employs TRBV7-6 and TRBJ1-3; 8 bases are a match to TRBD1. Germline trimming cut 3 bases from V and 3 bases from J; bases unmatched to any gene: 4. The CDR3 covers 15 residues. CDR1 is SGHVS, CDR2 FNYEAQ, per germline.